This passage covers 7 T cell receptor beta chains from one sample sequenced in a study of T cell changes during pregnancy in multiple sclerosis. The assay was immunoSEQ multiplex PCR, and TCRdb's table has in-frame clones only and misses some. The sample contains about 130,000 clones, less than 97% of which appear only once. The sample in question was peripheral blood, obtained after pregnancy. The source of these receptors is a female donor with multiple sclerosis, enrolled in a pregnancy study.

The V gene is TRBV30, the J gene TRBJ2-4; TRBD1 aligns across 8 bases. Germline values: CDR1 GTSNPN, CDR2 SVGIG (reference sequence). Trimming took 4 bases from V and 5 from J; bases not matched to a gene: 7. This CDR3 is 14 amino acids long. The CDR3, as DNA: TGTGCCTGGATCGGGACAGGCAATGAAAACATTCAGTACTTC. Amino acid sequence: CAWIGTGNENIQYF.

This chain uses TRBV27 with TRBJ2-5; TRBD2 matches at 9 bases. The germline V gene encodes CDR1 MNHEY and CDR2 SMNVEV (reference sequence). This CDR3 is built from 15 residues. V lost 6 bases and J lost 1; bases outside the gene matches: 6. In nucleotides, the CDR3 is TGTGCCAGCAGGACAAGGCGGGAGGGCCAAGAGACCCAGTACTTC. Amino acids: CASRTRREGQETQYF.

This chain connects TRBV7-9 to TRBJ2-7, with 9 bases that match TRBD1. This CDR3 has 16 residues. From germline, CDR1 is SEHNR and CDR2 FQNEAQ (reference sequence). Unmatched junction bases numbered 9, after V lost 5 bases and J lost 1 base. The CDR3 reads CASSEGQGPKSYEQYF. CDR3 nucleotide sequence: TGTGCCAGCAGCGAGGGACAGGGACCGAAATCCTACGAGCAGTACTTC.

This chain uses TRBV7-2 with TRBJ2-1; 10 nucleotides line up with TRBD1. Trimming took 5 bases from V and 8 from J; bases not matched to a gene: 9. Germline loops: CDR1 SGHTA, CDR2 FQGNSA. CDR3 length: 15 amino acids. CDR3: CASSQVGTGVDEQFF. DNA for the CDR3: TGTGCCAGCAGCCAAGTGGGGACAGGGGTTGATGAGCAGTTCTTC.

The rearrangement joins TRBV5-4 to TRBJ1-2; maybe TRBD1 (5 bases). The CDR3 length is 15 residues. Germline V gene data show CDR1 as SGHNT and CDR2 as YYREEE (reference sequence). Trimming took 3 bases from V and 4 from J, leaving 16 bases between them. CDR3: CASSSRVGSPYGYTF. CDR3 DNA sequence: TGTGCCAGCAGCTCCAGGGTTGGGTCACCCTATGGCTACACCTTC.

This chain uses TRBV9 with TRBJ2-4; D is ambiguous. This CDR3 comprises 15 residues. Per germline, CDR1 SGDLS and CDR2 YYNGEE. V lost 4 bases, J lost 6 bases, and 17 bases lay in between. CDR3 residues: CASSPSRSPGNIQYF. In DNA form, the CDR3 reads TGTGCCAGCAGCCCCTCCCGAAGCCCCGGAAACATTCAGTACTTC.

The count of this clone is one. The CDR3 bases are TGTGCCAGCGGGGGGTCCGAGCAGTACTTC. Encoded protein: CASGGSEQYF. The rearrangement links TRBV6-6 to TRBJ2-7; weak D call: TRBD2 (6 bases). Germline CDR1 reads MNHNY; CDR2 reads SVGAGI (reference sequence). This CDR3 spans 10 amino acids. V was cut by 8 bases and J by 6 bases, with 8 bases left in between.